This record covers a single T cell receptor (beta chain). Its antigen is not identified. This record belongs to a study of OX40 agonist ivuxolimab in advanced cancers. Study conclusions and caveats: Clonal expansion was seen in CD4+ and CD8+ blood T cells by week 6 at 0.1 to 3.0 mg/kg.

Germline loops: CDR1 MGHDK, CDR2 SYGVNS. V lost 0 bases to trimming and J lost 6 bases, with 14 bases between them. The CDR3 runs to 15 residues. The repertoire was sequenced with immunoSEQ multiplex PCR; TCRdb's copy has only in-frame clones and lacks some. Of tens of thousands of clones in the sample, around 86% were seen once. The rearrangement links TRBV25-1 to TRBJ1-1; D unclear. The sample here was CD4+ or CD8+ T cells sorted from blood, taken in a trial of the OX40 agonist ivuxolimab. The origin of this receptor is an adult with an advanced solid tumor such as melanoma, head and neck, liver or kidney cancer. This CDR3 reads CASSEYKSGLAEAFF. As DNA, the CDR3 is TGTGCCAGCAGTGAATATAAGTCGGGGTTGGCTGAAGCTTTCTTT.